This T cell receptor beta chain derives from a study of beta chain features in type 1 diabetes. Study results and caveats: Unsettled here was the matter of whether HLA type influences TCRB rearrangement. In all four CD4+ subsets, TCRB CDR3 length was significantly, moderately reduced in type 1 diabetes.

What was sequenced were expressed TCRB transcripts, since all of the isolated RNA had been reverse transcribed. There were around 3.5 million reads on average in the naive, central memory and regulatory T cell samples. Sequenced by immunoSEQ multiplex PCR; TCRdb stores in-frame clones only, minus some. The table includes 120,000 to 150,000 clones, 6.9% detected once. The CDR3 loop spans 15 amino acids. With 7 bases removed from V and 2 bases from J, the gap between germline ends came to 16 bases. Germline V gene lookup returns CDR1 SNHLY and CDR2 FYNNEI. Purity (above 95%) was reached by all sorted populations. A remark on this clone: The antigen is undetermined.

The sample consisted of central memory CD4+ T cells from blood. The sequence was obtained from a woman aged 30 to 39 in good health. The rearrangement uses TRBV2 and TRBJ2-3; D may be TRBD2 (6 bases). This chain's CDR3 is CASKLTRAPTDTQYF. The CDR3 DNA sequence: TGTGCCAGCAAATTGACTAGAGCCCCCACAGATACGCAGTATTTT.